This T cell receptor beta chain derives from a study of blood T cell repertoires in COVID-19. The overall study: Samples representing acute and convalescent COVID-19 were sourced from the United States, Italy and Spain.

Methods used by the authors: Amplification of reference gene primers was used by the study to estimate nucleated cell counts. Produced via immunoSEQ multiplex PCR; TCRdb's table is partial and in-frame only. V and J calls and clone size are those listed in that table; D and trimming were worked out from the DNA. Of 80,000 to 85,000 clones listed, 70% to 90% are singletons. This CDR3 has 16 amino acids. V was pared by 0 bases and J by 0 bases, with 8 bases between. CDR1 and CDR2 (germline): LNHNV, YYDKDF (reference sequence). The sequenced sample consisted of peripheral blood. This receptor was obtained from an elderly woman with acute or convalescent COVID-19. V and J are TRBV15 and TRBJ1-4; D is unclear. CDR3 bases: TGTGCCACCAGCAGAGATCTATTAGCAACTAATGAAAAACTGTTTTTT. It translates to CATSRDLLATNEKLFF.